The rows below give T cell receptor beta chains drawn from one sample of a study of T cell responses to AZD1222 COVID-19 vaccine. The table came from immunoSEQ multiplex PCR; TCRdb's copy has only in-frame clones and leaves some out. The repertoire holds approximately 180,000 clones, with approximately 91% as singletons. The sample was peripheral blood, taken on day 0 of AZD1222 vaccination. These receptors came from an adult in good health. Both conserved end residues are part of each CDR3. Each record gives: clone size, D gene, V gene, J gene, CDR3 length, CDR3 protein, CDR3 DNA. A D gene is named only where the DNA matches it firmly. Clone size is not always given. Where it is, it says once, few, many or a class for expanded clones.

clone size: NA
D gene: NA
V gene: TRBV4-2
J gene: TRBJ2-4
CDR3 length: 14
CDR3 protein: CASSSSGPKNIQYF
CDR3 DNA: TGTGCCAGCAGCTCCTCCGGGCCAAAAAACATTCAGTACTTC

clone size: NA
D gene: TRBD1
V gene: TRBV30
J gene: TRBJ2-5
CDR3 length: 16
CDR3 protein: CAWSDFETGDGETQYF
CDR3 DNA: TGTGCCTGGAGTGACTTTGAAACAGGGGACGGAGAGACCCAGTACTTC

clone size: once
D gene: NA
V gene: TRBV5-1
J gene: TRBJ1-1
CDR3 length: 13
CDR3 protein: CASSVSVNTEAFF
CDR3 DNA: TGCGCCAGCAGCGTCTCAGTGAACACTGAAGCTTTCTTT

clone size: NA
D gene: NA
V gene: TRBV9
J gene: TRBJ1-3
CDR3 length: 15
CDR3 protein: CASSVEGGSGNTIYF
CDR3 DNA: TGTGCCAGCAGCGTAGAAGGTGGCTCTGGAAACACCATATATTTT

clone size: NA
D gene: TRBD2
V gene: TRBV7-6
J gene: TRBJ2-5
CDR3 length: 18
CDR3 protein: CASSLARLAGGRWETQYF
CDR3 DNA: TGTGCCAGCAGCTTAGCCCGACTAGCGGGGGGGCGTTGGGAGACCCAGTACTTC

clone size: NA
D gene: TRBD1
V gene: TRBV20-1
J gene: TRBJ1-5
CDR3 length: 16
CDR3 protein: CSASSTGGAYGQPQHF
CDR3 DNA: TGCAGTGCTAGTTCCACAGGGGGCGCCTATGGTCAGCCCCAGCATTTT

clone size: few
D gene: NA
V gene: TRBV19
J gene: TRBJ1-5
CDR3 length: 15
CDR3 protein: CASSTVDSGNQPQHF
CDR3 DNA: TGTGCCAGTAGTACCGTGGACAGCGGAAATCAGCCCCAGCATTTT

clone size: NA
D gene: NA
V gene: TRBV4-2
J gene: TRBJ1-2
CDR3 length: 14
CDR3 protein: CASSQDLGYYGYTF
CDR3 DNA: TGTGCCAGCAGCCAAGATTTGGGGTACTATGGCTACACCTTC

clone size: NA
D gene: NA
V gene: TRBV6-6
J gene: TRBJ1-6
CDR3 length: 14
CDR3 protein: CASSYGQGNSPLHF
CDR3 DNA: TGTGCCAGCAGTTACGGGCAGGGAAATTCACCCCTCCACTTT

clone size: NA
D gene: NA
V gene: TRBV5-6
J gene: TRBJ1-6
CDR3 length: 12
CDR3 protein: CASSSPDSPLHF
CDR3 DNA: TGTGCCAGCAGCTCGCCAGATTCACCCCTCCACTTT

clone size: NA
D gene: TRBD1
V gene: TRBV6-5
J gene: TRBJ2-1
CDR3 length: 16
CDR3 protein: CASSYWGDRGYNEQFF
CDR3 DNA: TGTGCCAGCAGTTACTGGGGGGACAGGGGCTACAATGAGCAGTTCTTC

clone size: NA
D gene: NA
V gene: TRBV24-1
J gene: TRBJ2-3
CDR3 length: 16
CDR3 protein: CATSDWEGDGGKTQYF
CDR3 DNA: TGTGCCACCAGTGATTGGGAGGGGGACGGAGGAAAAACGCAGTATTTT

clone size: NA
D gene: NA
V gene: TRBV28
J gene: TRBJ1-1
CDR3 length: 14
CDR3 protein: CASRKKSWGPEAFF
CDR3 DNA: TGTGCCAGCAGAAAAAAAAGCTGGGGCCCTGAAGCTTTCTTT

clone size: NA
D gene: NA
V gene: TRBV6-2/TRBV6-3
J gene: TRBJ1-5
CDR3 length: 15
CDR3 protein: CASSYSGRGGQPQHF
CDR3 DNA: TGTGCCAGCAGTTACTCCGGCAGGGGAGGGCAGCCCCAGCATTTT

clone size: NA
D gene: TRBD2
V gene: TRBV30
J gene: TRBJ2-4
CDR3 length: 12
CDR3 protein: CAWGTSGNLQYF
CDR3 DNA: TGTGCCTGGGGTACTAGCGGAAACCTTCAGTACTTC

clone size: NA
D gene: NA
V gene: TRBV3-1/TRBV3-2
J gene: TRBJ1-3
CDR3 length: 16
CDR3 protein: CASSQEGGFSGNTIYF
CDR3 DNA: TGTGCCAGCAGCCAAGAAGGGGGGTTCTCTGGAAACACCATATATTTT

clone size: once
D gene: TRBD1
V gene: TRBV16
J gene: TRBJ2-7
CDR3 length: 14
CDR3 protein: CASSQRTGSYEQYF
CDR3 DNA: TGTGCCAGCAGCCAAAGGACAGGGTCATACGAGCAGTACTTC

clone size: NA
D gene: TRBD1
V gene: TRBV6-2/TRBV6-3
J gene: TRBJ1-2
CDR3 length: 14
CDR3 protein: CASSYTGGIYGYTF
CDR3 DNA: TGTGCCAGCAGTTACACAGGGGGCATCTATGGCTACACCTTC

clone size: NA
D gene: NA
V gene: TRBV29-1
J gene: TRBJ1-1
CDR3 length: 12
CDR3 protein: CSARVSGAEAFF
CDR3 DNA: TGCAGCGCGAGGGTCAGTGGCGCTGAAGCTTTCTTT

clone size: NA
D gene: NA
V gene: TRBV10-3
J gene: TRBJ1-3
CDR3 length: 16
CDR3 protein: CAIKVPQGSSGNTIYF
CDR3 DNA: TGTGCCATCAAAGTCCCGCAGGGAAGCTCTGGAAACACCATATATTTT

clone size: NA
D gene: NA
V gene: TRBV28
J gene: TRBJ1-1
CDR3 length: 14
CDR3 protein: CASSLGVKNTEAFF
CDR3 DNA: TGTGCCAGCAGTTTAGGGGTAAAGAACACTGAAGCTTTCTTT

clone size: NA
D gene: NA
V gene: TRBV18
J gene: TRBJ1-5
CDR3 length: 13
CDR3 protein: CASSSGERQPQHF
CDR3 DNA: TGTGCCAGCTCATCAGGGGAACGGCAGCCCCAGCATTTT

clone size: once
D gene: NA
V gene: TRBV3-1/TRBV3-2
J gene: TRBJ1-6
CDR3 length: 22
CDR3 protein: CASSQEISGRGGGLSYNSPLHF
CDR3 DNA: TGTGCCAGCAGCCAAGAAATTTCAGGGAGAGGTGGGGGGTTATCCTATAATTCACCCCTCCACTTT

clone size: NA
D gene: TRBD1
V gene: TRBV28
J gene: TRBJ2-2
CDR3 length: 15
CDR3 protein: CASRLGTANTGELFF
CDR3 DNA: TGTGCCAGCAGATTAGGGACAGCGAACACCGGGGAGCTGTTTTTT

clone size: NA
D gene: TRBD1
V gene: TRBV19
J gene: TRBJ1-4
CDR3 length: 15
CDR3 protein: CASRETGAFRGKLFF
CDR3 DNA: TGTGCCAGTAGAGAGACAGGGGCGTTTAGAGGAAAACTGTTTTTT

clone size: once
D gene: NA
V gene: TRBV4-2
J gene: TRBJ1-5
CDR3 length: 14
CDR3 protein: CASSQDGVGQPQHF
CDR3 DNA: TGTGCCAGCAGCCAAGACGGCGTTGGGCAGCCCCAGCATTTT

clone size: NA
D gene: NA
V gene: TRBV12-2
J gene: TRBJ1-2
CDR3 length: 17
CDR3 protein: CASRLAYRGVFNYGYTF
CDR3 DNA: TGTGCAAGTCGCTTAGCTTACAGGGGCGTTTTTAACTATGGCTACACCTTC

clone size: NA
D gene: NA
V gene: TRBV5-5
J gene: TRBJ1-2
CDR3 length: 15
CDR3 protein: CASSRPDQANYGYTF
CDR3 DNA: TGTGCCAGCAGCCGGCCGGACCAAGCTAACTATGGCTACACCTTC

clone size: once
D gene: NA
V gene: TRBV5-5
J gene: TRBJ1-4
CDR3 length: 15
CDR3 protein: CASSLWGSANEKLFF
CDR3 DNA: TGTGCCAGCAGCTTGTGGGGTTCAGCTAATGAAAAACTGTTTTTT

clone size: NA
D gene: NA
V gene: TRBV18
J gene: TRBJ2-3
CDR3 length: 14
CDR3 protein: CASSPGSSTDTQYF
CDR3 DNA: TGTGCCAGCTCACCAGGGAGCAGCACAGATACGCAGTATTTT

clone size: NA
D gene: TRBD2
V gene: TRBV24-1
J gene: TRBJ2-3
CDR3 length: 17
CDR3 protein: CATSDLRLAGSTDTQYF
CDR3 DNA: TGTGCCACCAGTGATTTGCGCCTAGCGGGCTCCACAGATACGCAGTATTTT

clone size: NA
D gene: NA
V gene: TRBV28
J gene: TRBJ1-5
CDR3 length: 15
CDR3 protein: CASIKPGVARQPQHF
CDR3 DNA: TGTGCCAGCATCAAACCTGGGGTAGCTCGTCAGCCCCAGCATTTT

clone size: NA
D gene: NA
V gene: TRBV3-1/TRBV3-2
J gene: TRBJ1-4
CDR3 length: 16
CDR3 protein: CASSRDMPGTNEKLFF
CDR3 DNA: TGTGCCAGCAGCCGTGATATGCCAGGGACTAATGAAAAACTGTTTTTT

clone size: NA
D gene: NA
V gene: TRBV5-1
J gene: TRBJ1-5
CDR3 length: 15
CDR3 protein: CASSLGQDSNQPQHF
CDR3 DNA: TGCGCCAGCAGCTTGGGACAGGATAGCAATCAGCCCCAGCATTTT

clone size: NA
D gene: NA
V gene: TRBV7-2
J gene: TRBJ1-2
CDR3 length: 15
CDR3 protein: CASSYPTAGAYGYTF
CDR3 DNA: TGTGCCAGCAGCTACCCGACGGCAGGGGCCTATGGCTACACCTTC

clone size: NA
D gene: TRBD1
V gene: TRBV6-6
J gene: TRBJ1-1
CDR3 length: 15
CDR3 protein: CASRPTTGANTEAFF
CDR3 DNA: TGTGCCAGCAGGCCGACGACAGGGGCGAACACTGAAGCTTTCTTT

clone size: NA
D gene: NA
V gene: TRBV5-4
J gene: TRBJ1-2
CDR3 length: 14
CDR3 protein: CASSFRTEGYGYTF
CDR3 DNA: TGTGCCAGCAGCTTCCGGACAGAAGGCTATGGCTACACCTTC

clone size: NA
D gene: NA
V gene: TRBV2
J gene: TRBJ1-2
CDR3 length: 12
CDR3 protein: CASSVANYGYTF
CDR3 DNA: TGTGCCAGCAGTGTAGCTAACTATGGCTACACCTTC

clone size: NA
D gene: NA
V gene: TRBV19
J gene: TRBJ1-5
CDR3 length: 15
CDR3 protein: CASSIPPISNQPQHF
CDR3 DNA: TGTGCCAGTAGTATACCCCCCATATCCAATCAGCCCCAGCATTTT

clone size: NA
D gene: TRBD1
V gene: TRBV19
J gene: TRBJ2-5
CDR3 length: 15
CDR3 protein: CASSIGTGFQETQYF
CDR3 DNA: TGTGCCAGTAGTATAGGGACAGGATTCCAAGAGACCCAGTACTTC

clone size: NA
D gene: TRBD1
V gene: TRBV14
J gene: TRBJ1-1
CDR3 length: 15
CDR3 protein: CASSPTGAGNTEAFF
CDR3 DNA: TGTGCCAGCAGCCCGACAGGGGCAGGGAACACTGAAGCTTTCTTT

clone size: NA
D gene: NA
V gene: TRBV11-3
J gene: TRBJ1-6
CDR3 length: 14
CDR3 protein: CASSQGRNNSPLHF
CDR3 DNA: TGTGCCAGCAGCCAGGGACGGAATAATTCACCCCTCCACTTT

clone size: NA
D gene: NA
V gene: TRBV10-2
J gene: TRBJ1-1
CDR3 length: 13
CDR3 protein: CASRQGGHTEAFF
CDR3 DNA: TGCGCCAGCAGACAGGGCGGGCACACTGAAGCTTTCTTT

clone size: NA
D gene: NA
V gene: TRBV20-1
J gene: TRBJ2-7
CDR3 length: 10
CDR3 protein: CSARRAEQYF
CDR3 DNA: TGCAGTGCTAGGCGGGCCGAACAGTACTTC

clone size: NA
D gene: TRBD1
V gene: TRBV27
J gene: TRBJ1-6
CDR3 length: 14
CDR3 protein: CASSLEQGYSPLHF
CDR3 DNA: TGTGCCAGCAGTTTGGAACAGGGGTATTCACCCCTCCACTTT

clone size: NA
D gene: NA
V gene: TRBV18
J gene: TRBJ2-3
CDR3 length: 15
CDR3 protein: CASSPFPQITDTQYF
CDR3 DNA: TGTGCCAGCTCACCTTTCCCACAGATCACAGATACGCAGTATTTT

clone size: few
D gene: NA
V gene: TRBV18
J gene: TRBJ1-5
CDR3 length: 13
CDR3 protein: CASSPTGFQPQHF
CDR3 DNA: TGTGCCAGCTCACCTACAGGATTTCAGCCCCAGCATTTT

clone size: NA
D gene: TRBD2
V gene: TRBV5-5
J gene: TRBJ2-7
CDR3 length: 14
CDR3 protein: CASSTSGRAYEQYF
CDR3 DNA: TGTGCCAGCAGCACTAGCGGGAGGGCCTACGAGCAGTACTTC

clone size: once
D gene: TRBD2
V gene: TRBV5-4
J gene: TRBJ2-1
CDR3 length: 18
CDR3 protein: CASSSGTSGRGGRNEQFF
CDR3 DNA: TGTGCCAGCAGCTCCGGGACTAGCGGGAGGGGGGGTCGAAATGAGCAGTTCTTC

clone size: NA
D gene: NA
V gene: TRBV30
J gene: TRBJ1-1
CDR3 length: 12
CDR3 protein: CAWKQGYTEAFF
CDR3 DNA: TGTGCCTGGAAACAGGGCTACACTGAAGCTTTCTTT

clone size: NA
D gene: NA
V gene: TRBV6-5
J gene: TRBJ1-1
CDR3 length: 13
CDR3 protein: CASSYSQNTEAFF
CDR3 DNA: TGTGCCAGCAGTTACTCTCAAAACACTGAAGCTTTCTTT

clone size: few
D gene: NA
V gene: TRBV9
J gene: TRBJ2-2
CDR3 length: 17
CDR3 protein: CASSVARSGPNTGELFF
CDR3 DNA: TGTGCCAGCAGCGTAGCTAGGAGCGGGCCAAACACCGGGGAGCTGTTTTTT